This T cell receptor (beta chain) was recovered during a study of cytomegalovirus exposure and HLA in healthy donors. The study, taken as a whole, reports: It emerged from a later analysis that several of the most significant clusters appeared to be linked to common viral pathogens.

As concerns this clone: Its antigen is unknown.

The CDR3 extends over 16 amino acids. In germline, CDR1 is KGHSH, CDR2 LQKENI. V gave up 3 bases and J gave up 2 bases, with 13 bases separating them. Both 60 Vbeta primers and 13 Jbeta primers went into the PCR. Sequencing was performed with immunoSEQ multiplex PCR; in TCRdb, only in-frame clones are kept and a portion is missing. The data hold around 120,000 clones, with around 74% observed a single time. The clonotype was recovered from a man aged 55-75 years in good health and CMV-seropositive. J is TRBJ2-2 and V is TRBV18; D gene ambiguous. The material sequenced was PBMCs. As DNA, the CDR3 is TGTGCCAGCTCACCCCGCTTGGCAACCAACACCGGGGAGCTGTTTTTT. Amino acids: CASSPRLATNTGELFF.